The 26 T cell receptor beta chains presented below share a single source sample, sequenced in a study of cytomegalovirus exposure and HLA in healthy donors. Using immunoSEQ multiplex PCR, the repertoire was profiled, and TCRdb retains in-frame clones only, with some absent. The sample has roughly 250,000 clones; approximately 84% are singletons. Sequencing was performed on PBMCs. These receptors were obtained from a woman aged 25 to 39 in good health and CMV-seropositive.

This chain connects TRBV30 to TRBJ2-5, with D perhaps matching TRBD2 (6 bases). The V gene's germline CDR1 is GTSNPN and CDR2 SVGIG (reference sequence). CDR3 length equals 13 residues. Deletions cut 0 bases from V and 4 bases from J, with 9 bases between. The CDR3 coding sequence is TGTGCCTGGAGTGTCTGGGGGGTAGAGACCCAGTACTTC. Translated: CAWSVWGVETQYF. Complete variable domain (other parts from reference TRBV30 and TRBJ2-5): SQTIHQWPATLVQPVGSPLSLECTVEGTSNPNLYWYRQAAGRGLQLLFYSVGIGQISSEVPQNLSASRPQDRQFILSSKKLLLSDSGFYLCAWSVWGVETQYFGPGTRLLVL.

This chain joins TRBV10-3 and TRBJ2-3; 8 bases agree with TRBD1. This CDR3 spans 17 amino acids. Germline CDR1 ENHRY, CDR2 SYGVKD. The trim removed 0 bases at V and 0 bases at J, leaving 5 bases unmatched. For the CDR3, the DNA is TGTGCCATCAGTGAGTCGTTAAGGGACAGGAGCACAGATACGCAGTATTTT. This encodes CAISESLRDRSTDTQYF.

The chain has TRBV27 and TRBJ2-7; the D is unclear. The CDR3 consists of 14 residues. With 3 bases removed from V and 6 bases from J, the gap between germline ends came to 15 bases. Germline V gives CDR1 MNHEY, CDR2 SMNVEV (reference sequence). CDR3 loop: CASSLLARSGEQYF. CDR3 in DNA: TGTGCCAGCAGTTTGCTGGCTAGATCGGGCGAGCAGTACTTC.

J is TRBJ2-7 and V is TRBV11-2; D unresolved. Looked up from germline, CDR1 is SGHAT and CDR2 is FQNNGV. The V end lost 5 bases, the J end lost 0 bases, and 11 bases lay between the germline ends. CDR3 size: 14 residues. The DNA for the CDR3 is TGTGCCAGCAGCCCCTGGCCGGGCTCCTACGAGCAGTACTTC. Its translation: CASSPWPGSYEQYF. Combining the CDR3 with reference TRBV11-2 and TRBJ2-7 gives the whole variable domain EAGVAQSPRYKIIEKRQSVAFWCNPISGHATLYWYQQILGQGPKLLIQFQNNGVVDDSQLPKDRFSAERLKGVDSTLKIQPAKLEDSAVYLCASSPWPGSYEQYFGPGTRLTVT.

This sequence joins TRBV7-8 and TRBJ2-7; tentative D call: TRBD2 (5 bases). The CDR3 has 15 amino acids. The V end was cut by 2 bases, the J end by 1 base, with 12 bases between. The germline V gene encodes CDR1 SGHVS and CDR2 FQNEAQ. CDR3 nucleotide sequence: TGTGCCAGCAGCTTATCCGGGAAGGAATCCTACGAGCAGTACTTC. Its protein is CASSLSGKESYEQYF. Combining the CDR3 with reference TRBV7-8 and TRBJ2-7 gives the whole variable domain GAGVSQSPRYKVAKRGQDVALRCDPISGHVSLFWYQQALGQGPEFLTYFQNEAQLDKSGLPSDRFFAERPEGSVSTLKIQRTQQEDSAVYLCASSLSGKESYEQYFGPGTRLTVT.

The chain uses TRBV5-4 and TRBJ2-7; D possibly corresponds to TRBD1 (7 bases). The germline V and J ends were trimmed by 4 bases and 1 base, with 15 bases remaining between them. This CDR3 comprises 15 residues. The V gene's germline CDR1 is SGHNT and CDR2 YYREEE (reference sequence). Here the CDR3 reads CASSLPGGMSYEQYF. Here the CDR3 DNA reads TGTGCCAGCAGCCTACCAGGGGGGATGTCCTACGAGCAGTACTTC.

V gene TRBV9 combines with J gene TRBJ2-7, with D possibly TRBD2 on 7 matching bases. The length of the CDR3 is 16 residues. The V gene's germline CDR1 is SGDLS and CDR2 YYNGEE. With 3 bases removed from V and 3 bases from J, the gap between germline ends came to 19 bases. This CDR3 is CASSGPGAGAGYEQYF. CDR3 coding DNA: TGTGCCAGCAGCGGTCCCGGGGCGGGGGCTGGCTACGAGCAGTACTTC. Full variable domain (rest looked up from reference TRBV9 and TRBJ2-7): DSGVTQTPKHLITATGQRVTLRCSPRSGDLSVYWYQQSLDQGLQFLIQYYNGEERAKGNILERFSAQQFPDLHSELNLSSLELGDSALYFCASSGPGAGAGYEQYFGPGTRLTVT.

The chain carries TRBV13 and TRBJ2-3; 7 nucleotides line up with TRBD2. The V segment lost 0 bases and the J segment 8 bases; nucleotides outside the gene matches: 14. The CDR3 has 17 amino acids. Germline values: CDR1 PRHDT, CDR2 FYEKMQ (reference sequence). The CDR3 DNA sequence: TGTGCCAGCAGCTTAGGGTTGGGGGGGAGTCAGCCCGGTACGCAGTATTTT. This gives the protein CASSLGLGGSQPGTQYF. The variable domain in full, completed from reference TRBV13 and TRBJ2-3, reads AAGVIQSPRHLIKEKRETATLKCYPIPRHDTVYWYQQGPGQDPQFLISFYEKMQSDKGSIPDRFSAQQFSDYHSELNMSSLELGDSALYFCASSLGLGGSQPGTQYFGPGTRLTVL.

The V and J genes are TRBV10-3 and TRBJ2-7, with 10 bases lining up with TRBD2. The germline V gene has CDR1 ENHRY and CDR2 SYGVKD. The junction had 6 bases not matched to a gene; V was cut back by 0 bases and J by 4 bases. The CDR3 is made up of 16 amino acids. CDR3 amino acids: CAISESASGGGYEQYF. In nucleotides, the CDR3 is TGTGCCATCAGTGAGTCCGCTAGCGGGGGAGGTTACGAGCAGTACTTC.

The genes are TRBV5-4 and TRBJ2-1; 13 nucleotides agree with TRBD2. The V gene's germline CDR1 is SGHNT and CDR2 YYREEE (reference sequence). The CDR3 runs 16 residues. The trim removed 4 bases at V and 8 bases at J, leaving 9 bases unmatched. Here the CDR3 DNA reads TGTGCCAGCAGCCTAAGGACTAGCGGGAGTGTTGATGAGCAGTTCTTC. It encodes CASSLRTSGSVDEQFF.

J is TRBJ2-7 and V is TRBV7-6, with D hard to call. CDR3 size: 15 residues. The V end was cut by 2 bases, the J end by 0 bases, with 11 bases between. CDR1 and CDR2 (germline): SGHVS, FNYEAQ. The CDR3 loop reads CASSLIGGSSYEQYF. CDR3 sequence (DNA): TGTGCCAGCAGCTTAATTGGCGGTAGCTCCTACGAGCAGTACTTC.

J is TRBJ2-7 and V is TRBV27, with TRBD2 matching over 7 bases. Trimming cost V 5 bases and J 2 bases; bases outside gene matches: 12. CDR3 length: 16 residues. The germline CDR1 and CDR2 sequences are MNHEY and SMNVEV (reference sequence). As DNA, the CDR3 is TGTGCCAGCAGTGAGTCCGCGAGCGGGATTCCCTACGAGCAGTACTTC. This sequence encodes CASSESASGIPYEQYF.

The chain carries TRBV28 and TRBJ1-2; TRBD1 aligns across 7 bases. The CDR3 has 14 residues. With V trimmed by 7 bases and J by 4 bases, 9 bases remained unmatched. Germline CDR1 and CDR2: MDHEN and SYDVKM. The CDR3 region has the DNA TGTGCCAGCATCCAGGGGGGCGATAGCTATGGCTACACCTTC. Encoded protein: CASIQGGDSYGYTF.

The chain has TRBV9 and TRBJ2-2, with TRBD1 identical over 7 bases. J lost 6 bases, V lost 0 bases, and 5 bases had no gene match. CDR3 length equals 15 residues. CDR1 is SGDLS, CDR2 YYNGEE, per germline. The CDR3 is CASSVDDRVSGELFF. The CDR3 DNA reads TGTGCCAGCAGCGTAGATGACAGGGTCTCCGGGGAGCTGTTTTTT.

This chain connects TRBV14 to TRBJ1-1; a weak D match, TRBD1 (5 bases). CDR3 length: 13 amino acids. CDR1 and CDR2 from the germline V gene are SGHDN and FVKESK. V lost 7 bases, J lost 2 bases, and 11 bases lay in between. The CDR3 DNA is TGTGCCAGCACCAGGACACTTAACACTGAAGCTTTCTTT. Translated: CASTRTLNTEAFF.

In its sample, this clone was seen once. The chain is built from TRBV19 and TRBJ2-3; 8 positions match TRBD2. CDR3 length: 14 amino acids. CDR1 is LNHDA, CDR2 SQIVND, per germline (reference sequence). Trimming cost V 7 bases and J 0 bases; bases outside gene matches: 3. CDR3 region: CASKRERSTDTQYF. CDR3 nucleotide sequence: TGTGCCAGTAAGCGGGAGAGGAGCACAGATACGCAGTATTTT.

This sequence joins TRBV5-1 and TRBJ2-3, with 8 bases that match TRBD2. Per the germline V gene, CDR1 is SGHRS and CDR2 is YFSETQ. Unmatched junction bases numbered 7, after V lost 3 bases and J lost 4 bases. The CDR3 contains 15 residues. CDR3 sequence: CASSWGASGSDTQYF. The CDR3 DNA follows: TGCGCCAGCAGCTGGGGAGCTAGCGGGTCAGATACGCAGTATTTT.

V gene TRBV11-2 combines with J gene TRBJ2-2; no reliable D call. V lost 5 bases, J lost 7 bases, and 8 bases lay in between. The CDR3 loop spans 12 amino acids. Germline assignment: CDR1 SGHAT and CDR2 FQNNGV. The CDR3 bases are TGTGCCAGCAGCCCACCCAGCGGGGAGCTGTTTTTT. Translating gives CASSPPSGELFF.

The chain couples TRBV6-5 to TRBJ2-3, with D maybe TRBD1 (5 bases). The CDR3 totals 13 residues. Deletions cut 7 bases from V and 1 base from J, with 9 bases between. The V gene's germline CDR1 is MNHEY and CDR2 SVGAGI. CDR3 coding DNA: TGTGCCAGCATGAAACAGGGCACAGATACGCAGTATTTT. Translating gives CASMKQGTDTQYF.

Remarks on this clone: This same CDR3 is encoded by further DNA sequences in the sample. The chain employs TRBV27 and TRBJ2-7; 9 bases align to TRBD1. The V and J ends lost 2 bases and 1 base, in that order; junction bases with no gene match: 3. Germline loops: CDR1 MNHEY, CDR2 SMNVEV (reference sequence). The CDR3 has 15 amino acids. CDR3 bases: TGTGCCAGCAGTTTAACGGGACAGGGTTCCTACGAGCAGTACTTC. Amino acid sequence: CASSLTGQGSYEQYF.

V usage is TRBV5-1 and J usage is TRBJ1-5; 7 nucleotides match TRBD1. V was pared by 4 bases and J by 0 bases, with 4 bases of the junction left unmatched. The CDR3 contains 15 residues. CDR1 SGHRS and CDR2 YFSETQ come from the germline V gene. CDR3 DNA: TGCGCCAGCAGCCCCGGGACAGATAGCAATCAGCCCCAGCATTTT. Translation: CASSPGTDSNQPQHF.

The V call is TRBV2, the J call TRBJ1-5, with 9 bases matching TRBD1. The CDR3 runs 16 residues. The J segment lost 4 bases and the V segment lost 3 bases, leaving 7 bases of the junction unmatched. CDR1 and CDR2 (germline): SNHLY, FYNNEI. CDR3 DNA sequence: TGTGCCAGCAGTGATCTGGGACAGGGCTTGAATCAGCCCCAGCATTTT. Translating gives CASSDLGQGLNQPQHF.

The chain couples TRBV7-9 to TRBJ2-1; 7 positions match TRBD2. The CDR3 has 16 amino acids. V was clipped by 3 bases and J by 8 bases; unmatched bases: 13. Germline CDR1 is SEHNR and CDR2 is FQNEAQ (reference sequence). The CDR3 region has the DNA TGTGCCAGCAGCTTCGAAGGGAGGGGCCGCCTCGATGAGCAGTTCTTC. Its translation is CASSFEGRGRLDEQFF. Together with reference TRBV7-9 and TRBJ2-1, the CDR3 gives the full variable domain: DTGVSQNPRHKITKRGQNVTFRCDPISEHNRLYWYRQTLGQGPEFLTYFQNEAQLEKSRLLSDRFSAERPKGSFSTLEIQRTEQGDSAMYLCASSFEGRGRLDEQFFGPGTRLTVL.

The J gene is TRBJ2-5, the V gene TRBV5-1, with 11 bases matching TRBD2. Unmatched junction bases numbered 6, after V lost 4 bases and J lost 4 bases. CDR1 and CDR2 from the germline V gene are SGHRS and YFSETQ. There are 15 residues in the CDR3. The CDR3 DNA is TGCGCCAGCAGCCCGGGCACTAGCGGGAGAGAGACCCAGTACTTC. Its protein is CASSPGTSGRETQYF. Full variable domain (missing parts from reference TRBV5-1 and TRBJ2-5): KAGVTQTPRYLIKTRGQQVTLSCSPISGHRSVSWYQQTPGQGLQFLFEYFSETQRNKGNFPGRFSGRQFSNSRSEMNVSTLELGDSALYLCASSPGTSGRETQYFGPGTRLLVL.

The chain recombines TRBV9 with TRBJ2-2, with 8 bases identical to TRBD2. This CDR3 has 15 amino acids. Germline loops: CDR1 SGDLS, CDR2 YYNGEE. The junction had 1 base not matched to a gene; V was cut back by 0 bases and J by 3 bases. CDR3 coding DNA: TGTGCCAGCAGCGTAGTTAGCGGGGACACCGGGGAGCTGTTTTTT. Amino acids: CASSVVSGDTGELFF.

This sequence joins TRBV9 and TRBJ2-5, with 13 bases aligning to TRBD2. After removal of 4 bases from V and 5 bases from J, the junction contained 5 bases not matched to a gene. The CDR3 consists of 15 residues. From germline, CDR1 is SGDLS and CDR2 YYNGEE. CDR3 sequence: CASSMGLAGHETQYF. The CDR3 bases are TGTGCCAGCAGCATGGGACTAGCGGGGCACGAGACCCAGTACTTC.